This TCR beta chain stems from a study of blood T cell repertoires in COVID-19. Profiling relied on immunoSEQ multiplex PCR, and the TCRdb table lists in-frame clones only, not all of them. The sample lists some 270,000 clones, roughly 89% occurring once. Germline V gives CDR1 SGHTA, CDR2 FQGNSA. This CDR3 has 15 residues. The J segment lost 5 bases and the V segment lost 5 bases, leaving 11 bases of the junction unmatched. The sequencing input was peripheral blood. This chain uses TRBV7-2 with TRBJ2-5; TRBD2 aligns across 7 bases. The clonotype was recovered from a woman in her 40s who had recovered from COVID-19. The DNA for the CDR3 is TGTGCCAGCAGCCCAGATGGCGGGAGTTTGGAGACCCAGTACTTC. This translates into CASSPDGGSLETQYF.